This entry lists 19 T cell receptor beta chains sequenced from one sample in a study of cytomegalovirus exposure and HLA in healthy donors (dated by TCRdb to the late 2010s). The library came from the immunoSEQ multiplex PCR assay. The multiplex PCR relied on a mix of 60 forward primers for TCR Vbeta segments and 13 reverse primers for TCR Jbeta segments. Entries here come from immuneACCESS through TCRdb and include only in-frame sequences with V and J called. Some clones fail to appear in such tables; in the studies checked, an unresolved V gene covers under half of the shortfall, and the cause of the remainder is unknown. This sample is represented by 100,000 to 150,000 clones; roughly 80% of them were singletons. The ten most abundant clones make up approximately 4% of the sample. Sequencing used PBMCs. The receptors were sampled from a woman in her thirties or forties in good health and CMV-seronegative.

The chain employs TRBV29-1 and TRBJ2-7; 8 nucleotides match TRBD1. The CDR3 totals 14 residues. The V gene end was trimmed by 0 bases and the J gene end by 4 bases; junction bases not matched to a gene: 5. In germline, CDR1 is SQVTM, CDR2 ANQGSEA. The CDR3 loop reads CSVEEEDRGYEQYF. CDR3 sequence (DNA): TGCAGCGTTGAAGAGGAAGACAGGGGATACGAGCAGTACTTC.

This chain joins TRBV5-1 and TRBJ2-3, with 7 bases lining up with TRBD2. Germline V lookup: CDR1 SGHRS, CDR2 YFSETQ. V shed 0 bases and J 2 bases; nucleotides not matched to a gene: 9. The CDR3 spans 17 residues. CDR3 coding DNA: TGCGCCAGCAGCTTGGTCGGGACTACCATCTTCACAGATACGCAGTATTTT. As protein: CASSLVGTTIFTDTQYF.

The chain has TRBV27 and TRBJ1-4, with D possibly TRBD1 on 5 matching bases. The CDR3 is 14 residues long. Germline CDR1 reads MNHEY; CDR2 reads SMNVEV (reference sequence). Trimming took off 6 bases at V and 4 bases at J, with 12 bases between the two ends. CDR3 in amino acids: CASSLGGFNEKLFF. CDR3 coding DNA: TGTGCCAGCAGCCTGGGGGGATTTAATGAAAAACTGTTTTTT.

This chain joins TRBV5-1 and TRBJ2-3; D possibly corresponds to TRBD1 (7 bases). Germline V gene lookup returns CDR1 SGHRS and CDR2 YFSETQ. The germline V and J ends were trimmed by 5 bases and 2 bases, with 18 bases remaining between them. This CDR3 has 16 amino acids. The CDR3 nucleotides are TGCGCCAGCAGTTTAGAACAGGGGAGGCTCACAGATACGCAGTATTTT. This sequence encodes CASSLEQGRLTDTQYF.

This chain joins TRBV9 and TRBJ2-1; tentative D call: TRBD2 (6 bases). Trimming shortened V by 0 bases and J by 5 bases, and 12 bases separated the two germline ends. Looked up from germline, CDR1 is SGDLS and CDR2 is YYNGEE. This CDR3 contains 15 residues. The DNA of the CDR3 is TGTGCCAGCAGCGTAGGGACTACCACTAACAATGAGCAGTTCTTC. It is translated as CASSVGTTTNNEQFF.

The genes are TRBV7-2 and TRBJ2-1, with 11 bases lining up with TRBD2. J gave up 4 bases and V 1 base, and 6 bases lay outside the gene matches. The CDR3 consists of 17 residues. From germline, CDR1 is SGHTA and CDR2 FQGNSA. As DNA, the CDR3 is TGTGCCAGCAGCTTAGGGCTAGCGGGGGGCCAGTACAATGAGCAGTTCTTC. Its protein is CASSLGLAGGQYNEQFF.

The chain has TRBV15 and TRBJ2-1, with 13 bases that match TRBD2. The CDR3 consists of 17 residues. Germline V gene data show CDR1 as LNHNV and CDR2 as YYDKDF (reference sequence). V lost 0 bases and J lost 8; bases outside the gene matches: 7. This CDR3 reads CATSRDLGTSGIYEQFF. The DNA for the CDR3 is TGTGCCACCAGCAGAGATTTGGGGACTAGCGGGATCTATGAGCAGTTCTTC.

This clone was observed a handful of times. The rearrangement joins TRBV29-1 to TRBJ1-1, with unresolved D. V lost 8 bases, J lost 5 bases, and 18 bases lay in between. This CDR3 comprises 13 residues. The germline V gene has CDR1 SQVTM and CDR2 ANQGSEA. This chain's CDR3 is CSITYGPGTEAFF. The CDR3 bases are TGCAGCATTACCTATGGCCCGGGAACTGAAGCTTTCTTT.

This clone is a singleton in its sample. This sequence joins TRBV7-9 and TRBJ2-3; weak D call: TRBD2 (6 bases). The CDR3 is 14 residues long. V lost 5 bases and J lost 4, with 13 bases in between. Germline V lookup: CDR1 SEHNR, CDR2 FQNEAQ (reference sequence). CDR3 amino acids: CASSLGGLSDTQYF. CDR3 coding DNA: TGTGCCAGCAGCCTCGGGGGACTCTCAGATACGCAGTATTTT.

The rearrangement links TRBV2 to TRBJ1-1; no reliable D call. Trimming shortened V by 3 bases and J by 1 base, and 12 bases separated the two germline ends. The germline V gene encodes CDR1 SNHLY and CDR2 FYNNEI. The CDR3 is 15 residues long. In DNA form, the CDR3 reads TGTGCCAGCAGTGAGGAGGCAGGAGCGAACACTGAAGCTTTCTTT. The encoded protein is CASSEEAGANTEAFF.

This clone has just a few counts. The junction differs from germline at one of its ends, possibly a read error. The rearrangement uses TRBV7-9 and TRBJ1-1, with 8 nucleotides matching TRBD1. Germline CDR1 SEHNR, CDR2 FQNEAQ (reference sequence). The CDR3 runs 15 residues. In nucleotides, the CDR3 is TGTTCCAGCAGCTTCCGGGACAGGCCGAACACTGAAGCTTTCTTT. It is translated as CSSSFRDRPNTEAFF.

This chain uses TRBV27 with TRBJ1-1; 11 bases are shared with TRBD1. The germline CDR1 and CDR2 sequences are MNHEY and SMNVEV (reference sequence). The CDR3 totals 16 residues. With 4 bases clipped from V and 0 bases from J, the junction kept 4 bases outside the gene matches. DNA for the CDR3: TGTGCCAGCAGTTCCCGGACAGGGGGCTTGAACACTGAAGCTTTCTTT. Translated: CASSSRTGGLNTEAFF.

The chain couples TRBV6-6 to TRBJ1-1; TRBD1 is a possible D gene (5 bases). This CDR3 has 14 residues. Trimming shortened V by 5 bases and J by 7 bases, and 17 bases separated the two germline ends. From germline, CDR1 is MNHNY and CDR2 SVGAGI (reference sequence). The CDR3 DNA sequence: TGTGCCAGCAGTCCACCTCAGGGATACGGTGAAGCTTTCTTT. Encoded protein: CASSPPQGYGEAFF.

The chain employs TRBV5-1 and TRBJ2-1; 10 bases fit TRBD2. The junction had 16 bases not matched to a gene; V was cut back by 3 bases and J by 4 bases. This CDR3 has 19 residues. CDR1 and CDR2 from the germline V gene are SGHRS and YFSETQ. The CDR3 sequence: CASSSPMGPSGRAYNEQFF. In DNA form, the CDR3 reads TGCGCCAGCAGCTCCCCAATGGGCCCGAGCGGGAGGGCGTACAATGAGCAGTTCTTC.

This clone was detected only once. The chain links TRBV7-9 to TRBJ1-1; D might be TRBD1 (6 bases). The CDR3 covers 15 residues. The V gene's germline CDR1 is SEHNR and CDR2 FQNEAQ (reference sequence). Deletions cut 4 bases from V and 4 bases from J, with 16 bases between. CDR3 loop: CASSSQGPGGTEAFF. In DNA form, the CDR3 reads TGTGCCAGCAGCTCACAGGGTCCGGGGGGCACTGAAGCTTTCTTT.

This clone has a handful of counts. The chain links TRBV29-1 to TRBJ1-1; TRBD1 is a possible D gene (6 bases). Germline assignment: CDR1 SQVTM and CDR2 ANQGSEA. The CDR3 totals 12 residues. The germline V and J ends were trimmed by 8 bases and 1 base, with 11 bases remaining between them. CDR3 in DNA: TGCAGCTGCGGCAGGGGGAACACTGAAGCTTTCTTT. Encoded protein: CSCGRGNTEAFF.

The chain is built from TRBV27 and TRBJ2-6; D is unclear. Trimming removed 6 bases at V and 1 base at J, with 10 bases between. Germline assignment: CDR1 MNHEY and CDR2 SMNVEV (reference sequence). The CDR3 runs to 15 residues. Here the CDR3 reads CASRAEESGANVLTF. DNA of the CDR3: TGTGCCAGCAGGGCAGAGGAATCTGGGGCCAACGTCCTGACTTTC. The complete variable domain, with remaining parts taken from reference TRBV27 and TRBJ2-6, reads EAQVTQNPRYLITVTGKKLTVTCSQNMNHEYMSWYRQDPGLGLRQIYYSMNVEVTDKGDVPEGYKVSRKEKRNFPLILESPSPNQTSLYFCASRAEESGANVLTFGAGSRLTVL.

This chain links TRBV6-6 with TRBJ1-2, with a possible D match to TRBD1 (6 bases). CDR3 length: 13 residues. Trimming cost V 5 bases and J 6 bases, with 13 bases left between them. In germline, CDR1 is MNHNY, CDR2 SVGAGI (reference sequence). In DNA, the CDR3 is TGTGCCAGCAGTCTGTCACAGGGTCATGGCTACACCTTC. Translation: CASSLSQGHGYTF.

The V call is TRBV28, the J call TRBJ1-1; perhaps TRBD1 as D (5 bases). The V end was cut by 3 bases, the J end by 0 bases, with 8 bases between. Germline V gene lookup returns CDR1 MDHEN and CDR2 SYDVKM. The CDR3 is 14 amino acids. The CDR3 nucleotides read TGTGCCAGCAGTTTGGGACTGCTGAACACTGAAGCTTTCTTT. This sequence encodes CASSLGLLNTEAFF.